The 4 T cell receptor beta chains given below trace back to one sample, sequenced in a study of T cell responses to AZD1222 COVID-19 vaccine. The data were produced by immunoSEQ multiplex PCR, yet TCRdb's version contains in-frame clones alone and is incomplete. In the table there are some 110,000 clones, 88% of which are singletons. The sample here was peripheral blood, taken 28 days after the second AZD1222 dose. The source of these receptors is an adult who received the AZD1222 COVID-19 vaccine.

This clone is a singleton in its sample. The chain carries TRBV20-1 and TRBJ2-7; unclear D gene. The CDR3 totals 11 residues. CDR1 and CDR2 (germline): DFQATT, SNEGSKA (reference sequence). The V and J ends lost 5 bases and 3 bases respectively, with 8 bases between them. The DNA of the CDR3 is TGCAGTGCTGACCATATCTACGAGCAGTACTTC. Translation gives CSADHIYEQYF.

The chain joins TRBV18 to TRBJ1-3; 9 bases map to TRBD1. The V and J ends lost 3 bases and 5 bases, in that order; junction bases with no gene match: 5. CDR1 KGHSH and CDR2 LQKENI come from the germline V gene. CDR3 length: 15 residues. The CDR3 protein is CASSPMGQGRNTIYF. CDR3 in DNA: TGTGCCAGCTCACCTATGGGACAGGGTCGAAACACCATATATTTT.

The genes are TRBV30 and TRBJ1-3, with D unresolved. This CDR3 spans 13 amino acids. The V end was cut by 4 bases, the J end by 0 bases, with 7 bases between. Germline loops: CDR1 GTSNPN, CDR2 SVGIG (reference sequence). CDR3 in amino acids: CAWNFVSGNTIYF. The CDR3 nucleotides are TGTGCCTGGAACTTCGTCTCTGGAAACACCATATATTTT.

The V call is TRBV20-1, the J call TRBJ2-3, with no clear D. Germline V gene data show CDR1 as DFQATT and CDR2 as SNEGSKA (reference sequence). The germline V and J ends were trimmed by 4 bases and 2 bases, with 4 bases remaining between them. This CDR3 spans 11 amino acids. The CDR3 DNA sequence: TGCAGTGCTACCCTCACAGATACGCAGTATTTT. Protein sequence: CSATLTDTQYF.